This T cell receptor beta chain was recorded in a study of T-cell memory formation after mild COVID-19. General study results and limits: The main location of contracting CD4+ clones was CM and EM, and that of contracting CD8+ clones was EMRA. Pre-infection memory harbored some responding clones, suggesting cross-reactive memory joined.

MiXCR, run by TCRdb on the 5' RACE reads, gives a single entry per CDR3 protein. Of about half a million distinct CDR3 sequences listed, 15% to 20% are singletons. V was cut by 2 bases and J by 2 bases, with 11 bases left in between. This CDR3 region has 14 residues. Germline V CDR1 and CDR2: SGHRS, YFSETQ. This clonotype was observed many times. The target antigen is unknown. J is TRBJ2-7 and V is TRBV5-1; D is undetermined. The source of this sequence is an adult woman who had mild COVID-19 (a few samples of this study predate the infection). Cell type and time point are not known. The sample consisted of PBMCs or a T cell subset sorted from them (not recorded which). The CDR3 spells CASSLGGTTYEQYF. CDR3 sequence (DNA): TGCGCCAGCAGCTTAGGCGGTACAACCTACGAGCAGTACTTC.